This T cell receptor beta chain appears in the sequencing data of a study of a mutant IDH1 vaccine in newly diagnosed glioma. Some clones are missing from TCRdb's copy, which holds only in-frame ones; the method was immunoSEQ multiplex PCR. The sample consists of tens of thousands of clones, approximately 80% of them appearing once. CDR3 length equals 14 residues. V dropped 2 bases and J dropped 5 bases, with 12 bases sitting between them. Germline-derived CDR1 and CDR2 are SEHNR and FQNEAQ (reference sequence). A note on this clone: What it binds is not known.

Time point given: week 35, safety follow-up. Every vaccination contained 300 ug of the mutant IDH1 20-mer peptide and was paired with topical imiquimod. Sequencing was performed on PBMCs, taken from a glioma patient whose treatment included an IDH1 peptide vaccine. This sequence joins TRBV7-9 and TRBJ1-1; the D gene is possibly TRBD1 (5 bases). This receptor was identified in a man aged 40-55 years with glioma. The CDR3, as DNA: TGTGCCAGCAGCTTAACTCAGGGAATAACTGAAGCTTTCTTT. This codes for CASSLTQGITEAFF. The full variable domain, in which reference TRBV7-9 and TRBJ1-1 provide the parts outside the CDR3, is DTGVSQNPRHKITKRGQNVTFRCDPISEHNRLYWYRQTLGQGPEFLTYFQNEAQLEKSRLLSDRFSAERPKGSFSTLEIQRTEQGDSAMYLCASSLTQGITEAFFGQGTRLTVV.